This T cell receptor beta chain was sequenced for a study of cytomegalovirus exposure and HLA in healthy donors. Findings and caveats of the study: Earlier analysis found most TCR beta V segments productive about 87% or about 30% of the time.

Comments on this clone: The antigen remains undetermined.

The study ran its PCR with 60 Vbeta and 13 Jbeta primers. Here immunoSEQ multiplex PCR was the method, and the copy in TCRdb shows in-frame clones only, minus some. The sample has just over 150,000 clones; 60% to 85% are singletons. The receptor comes from a middle-aged woman in good health and CMV-seronegative. The source material was PBMCs.

The CDR3 region has the DNA TGTGCCAGCAGCCTGGGGGGGGTATCTGGGGCCAACGTCCTGACTTTC. Translation gives CASSLGGVSGANVLTF. This chain links TRBV5-8 with TRBJ2-6; TRBD2 aligns across 7 bases. Germline lookup yields CDR1 SGHTS and CDR2 YDEGEE. Trimming cost V 4 bases and J 1 base; bases outside gene matches: 5. The CDR3 sequence is 16 residues long.